This record concerns one T cell receptor beta chain sequence. Generated by immunoSEQ multiplex PCR, the TCRdb table keeps only in-frame clones and is missing some. The data contain fewer than 550,000 clones, nearly 80% of them seen just once; the ten biggest clones take up 9.5% to 15%. This CDR3 has 14 amino acids. Germline loops: CDR1 SEHNR, CDR2 FQNEAQ (reference sequence). The trim removed 2 bases at V and 8 bases at J, leaving 4 bases unmatched. This record belongs to a study of shared clonotypes between healthy human individuals. J is TRBJ2-7 and V is TRBV7-9; 12 positions agree with TRBD1. The TCR sequence derives from a woman between 40 and 50 years old in good health. Some clones in this sample may be carry-over from other donors' samples. Sequencing was carried out using PBMCs. CDR3: CASSLMGQGAKQYF. CDR3 coding DNA: TGTGCCAGCAGCTTAATGGGACAGGGGGCGAAGCAGTACTTC.